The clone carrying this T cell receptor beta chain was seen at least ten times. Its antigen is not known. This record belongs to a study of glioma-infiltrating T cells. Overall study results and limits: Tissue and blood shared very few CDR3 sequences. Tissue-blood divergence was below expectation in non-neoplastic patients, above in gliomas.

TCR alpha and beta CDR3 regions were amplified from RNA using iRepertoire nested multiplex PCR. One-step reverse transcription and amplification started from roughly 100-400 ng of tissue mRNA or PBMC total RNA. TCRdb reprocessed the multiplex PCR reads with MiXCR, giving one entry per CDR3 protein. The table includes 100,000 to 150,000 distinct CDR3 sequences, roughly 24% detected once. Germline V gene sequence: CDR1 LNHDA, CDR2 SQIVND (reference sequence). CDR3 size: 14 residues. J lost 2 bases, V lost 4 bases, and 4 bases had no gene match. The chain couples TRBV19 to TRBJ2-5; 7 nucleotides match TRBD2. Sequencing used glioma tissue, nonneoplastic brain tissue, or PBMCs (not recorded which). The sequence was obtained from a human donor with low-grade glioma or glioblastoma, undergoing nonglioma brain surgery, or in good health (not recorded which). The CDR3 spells CASSKAGKQETQYF. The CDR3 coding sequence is TGTGCCAGTAGTAAAGCGGGAAAACAAGAGACCCAGTACTTC. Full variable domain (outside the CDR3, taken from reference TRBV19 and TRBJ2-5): DGGITQSPKYLFRKEGQNVTLSCEQNLNHDAMYWYRQDPGQGLRLIYYSQIVNDFQKGDIAEGYSVSREKKESFPLTVTSAQKNPTAFYLCASSKAGKQETQYFGPGTRLLVL.